This T cell receptor beta chain was sequenced for a study of read filtering for tumor transcriptome and immune sequencing (dated by TCRdb to 2019 to 2021). With respect to the entire study: The cohort consisted of about 17 male and over twelve female patients, with a mean age of about 70 years and an age range of roughly 45 to 85. By revised international staging, about 8 patients were R-ISS I, about 16 were R-ISS II and 6 or 7 were R-ISS III. After DNase treatment, whole-transcriptome libraries were prepared with the TruSeq RNA Access Library Prep Kit. TCR-region mapped reads per sample ranged from about 3.5 to 11 million with IR-seq versus only about 75 to 1,400 with RNA-seq. The study compared TCR repertoires from targeted immune repertoire sequencing and bulk whole-transcriptome sequencing run on the same bone marrow samples. A main aim was a read-filtering strategy for immune repertoire data, specifically whether clonotypes supported by a single read should be removed.

At least ten counts were recorded for this clonotype. The antigen it recognizes is unknown. Base qualities are missing; no much larger clone stands one base away. Every patient had bone marrow sampled at the time of active disease. Bone marrow mononuclear cells were isolated by Ficoll-Hypaque density gradient centrifugation. To remove myeloma plasma cells, the cells were labeled with CD138 magnetic microbeads on a MACS separator, and CD138-negative cells were then collected by negative selection. The purity of the isolated cells was checked by flow cytometry with CD138 antibodies on an Attune NxT. TRIzol reagent was used to extract total RNA, and a NanoDrop spectrophotometer was used to quantify the extracted RNA. For each patient, paired RNA-seq and IR-seq were run on the CD138-negative bone marrow sample from that patient. On the study overall, not on this receptor specifically: The correlation between IR-seq and RNA-seq shared clonotype proportions was increased by removal of single-read clonotypes. Compared with RNA-seq, IR-seq captured clonotypes at much higher depth and more reliably, and a smaller IR-seq throughput was enough to identify most shared clonotypes. Single-read clonotypes made up roughly 80% of clonotypes but only roughly 3.5% of total reads in IR-seq, compared with more than 70% of clonotypes and approximately 40% of reads in RNA-seq. The sorted CD138-negative fraction was composed of a mixed bone marrow immune population rather than of purified T cells.

The Immunoverse kit was used to build TCR libraries from around 420 ng RNA, with molecular barcoded adaptors covering alpha/delta and beta/gamma chains. The same RNA used for transcriptome sequencing was used for TCR library preparation. Sequencing of TCR libraries was carried out on an Illumina HiSeq 4000 with 2 x 150 cycles. The study's processing was this. Using MiXCR, which included quality filtering and error correction, TCR reads were aligned to human V, D, J and C references and then assembled into CDR3 clonotypes. The tcR package in R was used for analysis of clonotype counts and gene usage diversity. Raw mapping reads were checked after the RNA-seq reads had been mapped by STAR aligner version 2.5.3a onto the human GRCh37 genome. To test the effect of sequencing depth on detected clonotypes, IR-seq fastq files were randomly downsampled using Seqtk 1.3. TCRdb trimmed public reads at Q25 via fastp, called clones via MiXCR and kept in-frame beta chains. All rows with the same CDR3 protein become a single entry with the most common DNA and genes. TCRdb, rather than the study authors, made the V and J calls. The table for this sample lists roughly 130,000 distinct CDR3 sequences; 10% to 15% of them were counted only once. Roughly 11% of the sample is taken by the ten largest.

For this chain, trimming is 6 bases at the V end and 0 bases at the J end, and the number of junction bases without a gene match is 6. CDR1 and CDR2, looked up from the germline V gene, are MDHEN and SYDVKM. Spanning cysteine to phenylalanine, the CDR3 consists of 15 amino acids. The DNA shown is the 45-base CDR3, in frame from base 1. Recombination joined TRBV28 with TRBJ1-1, and TRBD1 aligns with 8 junction nucleotides. The sample taken for sequencing was a population of CD138-negative cells sorted from bone marrow. The sample's cell subset or site label is to be understood as: bone marrow mononuclear cells depleted of CD138+ plasma/myeloma cells by negative magnetic selection. The origin of this receptor is a donor at least 40 years old with multiple myeloma. The CDR3 corresponds to CASRKDRVVNTEAFF. The sequenced DNA is TGTGCCAGCAGAAAGGACAGGGTGGTGAACACTGAAGCTTTCTTT.